This is a list of T cell receptor beta chains from one sample in a study of T cells after yellow fever vaccination. TCRdb reprocessed the 5' RACE reads via MiXCR and lists one record per CDR3 protein. The sample comprises 150,000 or so distinct CDR3 sequences, 9.3% of which are singletons, and around 35% rests with the top ten. Sequencing used CD8+ T cells sorted from PBMCs, obtained 45 days after the yellow fever booster vaccination. All receptors derive from a man aged 18 to 30 who received the YFV17D yellow fever vaccine. The conserved cysteine and the conserved F or W are not part of the CDR3 here. The D gene is left open where the match is weak.

>.|TRBV29-1|TRBJ2-4
SAFGGGIAKNIQY
>TRBD2|TRBV12-3/TRBV12-4|TRBJ2-5
ASSSPGLAGRYQETQY
>TRBD1|TRBV20-1|TRBJ2-5
SATTGKGGETQY
>.|TRBV11-2|TRBJ2-3
ASSPLGWTTVGTDTQY
>TRBD2|TRBV10-3|TRBJ2-1
AIREAGTSYNEQF
>TRBD1|TRBV4-1|TRBJ2-2
ASSQGAGGTGGDVDGELF
>.|TRBV24-1|TRBJ2-3
ATTEGGDTQY
>.|TRBV12-3/TRBV12-4|TRBJ1-1
ASSLVAEAF
>.|TRBV5-1|TRBJ2-7
ASSSGIGWEQY
>TRBD2|TRBV5-1|TRBJ2-1
ASALAGNYNEQF
>.|TRBV6-1|TRBJ2-2
ASSELGSGELF
>TRBD2|TRBV10-3|TRBJ2-3
ATSGTIPITPTDTQY
>.|TRBV7-2|TRBJ1-1
ASSFRTNTEAF
>TRBD2|TRBV29-1|TRBJ2-1
SASGAANEQF
>.|TRBV20-1|TRBJ2-3
SVPKWRGSSTDTQY
>TRBD2|TRBV7-2|TRBJ2-3
ASSPTSGDADTQY
>.|TRBV5-5|TRBJ1-1
ASTLTTDKNTEAF
>TRBD1|TRBV15|TRBJ1-6
ATSRVGAPNRGQGNSPLH
>TRBD1|TRBV28|TRBJ2-3
ASTPWRTGNTDTQY
>.|TRBV19|TRBJ1-2
ASSKGSGYT
>.|TRBV29-1|TRBJ2-2
SAALDTGELF
>TRBD1|TRBV6-6|TRBJ2-2
ASGGQGLAGELF
>.|TRBV7-9|TRBJ1-4
ASSSGENEKLF
>TRBD1|TRBV5-1|TRBJ1-4
ASSFRTGVKEKLF
>.|TRBV10-1|TRBJ2-1
ASSESWGYNEQF
>.|TRBV7-6|TRBJ2-4
ASSRGRGAKNIQY
>.|TRBV20-1|TRBJ1-2
SARRQEDYGYT